The clone carrying this T cell receptor beta chain came up a few times. Antigen unknown. This CDR3 is also generated by other DNA sequences in the sample. The data are from a study of T cell responses to AZD1222 COVID-19 vaccine. Study conclusions and caveats: CD4 TCRs linked to vaccination spanned spike, dominating at 160-218 and 743-854. Increases in Spike-specific TCR breadth and depth were seen after two AZD1222 doses. Close to half of spike-specific TCRs reportedly recognize unmutated variant regions. White British donors predominated, females outnumbered males, and clonal diversity was possibly underestimated.

Data came from immunoSEQ multiplex PCR; TCRdb stores just in-frame clones and leaves some out. The data contain 200,000 to 250,000 clones, around 94% of them seen just once; the ten biggest clones take up over 1.5%. Trimming removed 0 bases at V and 1 base at J, with 3 bases between. Germline V gene lookup returns CDR1 SGHDN and CDR2 FVKESK. The CDR3 is 14 amino acids. The starting material was peripheral blood, obtained 28 days after the second dose of the MenACWY control vaccine. The sequence was collected from an adult who received the MenACWY meningococcal vaccine as a control. The chain has TRBV14 and TRBJ2-2; D is unresolved. The CDR3: CASSQDWNTGELFF. CDR3 nucleotide sequence: TGTGCCAGCAGCCAAGACTGGAACACCGGGGAGCTGTTTTTT.